A single T cell receptor (beta chain) is shown here with its context. The data stem from a study of blood T cell repertoires in COVID-19. Looked up from germline, CDR1 is LNHDA and CDR2 is SQIVND (reference sequence). V lost 5 bases and J lost 0, with 13 bases in between. The CDR3 spans 16 residues. TCRdb keeps only in-frame clones here, not all; method: immunoSEQ multiplex PCR. The repertoire holds 300,000 to 450,000 clones, 88% seen once, with 0.9% to 1.5% in the top ten. This chain connects TRBV19 to TRBJ2-2; D may be TRBD2 (5 bases). The sequenced sample was PBMCs or T cells enriched from blood (not recorded which). This receptor was taken from a woman aged 18 to 35 who had recovered from COVID-19. CDR3 DNA: TGTGCCAGTAGTTCTTTAAACGGGGCGAACACCGGGGAGCTGTTTTTT. Translated, it gives CASSSLNGANTGELFF.